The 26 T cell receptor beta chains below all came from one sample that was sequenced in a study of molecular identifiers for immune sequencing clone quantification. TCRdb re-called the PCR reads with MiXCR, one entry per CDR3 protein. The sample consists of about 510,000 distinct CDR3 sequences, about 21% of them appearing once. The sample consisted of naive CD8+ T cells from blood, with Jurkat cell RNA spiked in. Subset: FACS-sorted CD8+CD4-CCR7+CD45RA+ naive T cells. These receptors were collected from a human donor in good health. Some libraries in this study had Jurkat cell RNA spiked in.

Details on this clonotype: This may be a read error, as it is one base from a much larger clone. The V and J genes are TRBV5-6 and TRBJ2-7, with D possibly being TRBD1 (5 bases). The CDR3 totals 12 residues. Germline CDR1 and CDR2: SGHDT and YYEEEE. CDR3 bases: TGTGCCAGCAGCCTCCTAGGGGTCGAGCAGCACTTC. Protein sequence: CASSLLGVEQHF. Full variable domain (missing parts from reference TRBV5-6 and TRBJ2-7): DAGVTQSPTHLIKTRGQQVTLRCSPKSGHDTVSWYQQALGQGPQFIFQYYEEEERQRGNFPDRFSGHQFPNYSSELNVNALLLGDSALYLCASSLLGVEQHFGPGTRLTVT.

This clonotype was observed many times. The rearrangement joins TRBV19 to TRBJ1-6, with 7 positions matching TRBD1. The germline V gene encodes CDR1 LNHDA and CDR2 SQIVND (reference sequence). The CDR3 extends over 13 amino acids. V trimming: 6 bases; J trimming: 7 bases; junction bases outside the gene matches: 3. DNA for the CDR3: TGTGCCAGTAGCCGGGACAGAAATTCACCCCTCCACTTT. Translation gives CASSRDRNSPLHF.

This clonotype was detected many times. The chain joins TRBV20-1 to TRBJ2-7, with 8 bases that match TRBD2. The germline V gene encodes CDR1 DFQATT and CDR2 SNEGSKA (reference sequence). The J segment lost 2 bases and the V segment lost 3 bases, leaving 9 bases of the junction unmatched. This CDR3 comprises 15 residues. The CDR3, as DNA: TGCAGTGCTAGTTGGGAGACTAGCGAGCCCTACGAGCAGTACTTC. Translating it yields CSASWETSEPYEQYF.

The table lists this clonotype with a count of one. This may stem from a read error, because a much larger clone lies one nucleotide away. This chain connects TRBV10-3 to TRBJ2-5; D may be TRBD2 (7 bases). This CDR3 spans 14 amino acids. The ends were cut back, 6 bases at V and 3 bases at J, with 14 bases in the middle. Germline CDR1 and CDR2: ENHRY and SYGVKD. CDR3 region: CAIRGGDGEETQYF. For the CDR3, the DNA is TGTGCCATCAGAGGGGGGGACGGGGAAGAGACCCAGTACTTC.

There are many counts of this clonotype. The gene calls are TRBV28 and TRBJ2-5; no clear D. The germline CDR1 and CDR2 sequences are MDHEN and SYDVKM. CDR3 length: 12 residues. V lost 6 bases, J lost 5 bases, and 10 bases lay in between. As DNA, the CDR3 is TGTGCCAGCAGCTGGGCCGGGGAGACCCAGTACTTC. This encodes CASSWAGETQYF. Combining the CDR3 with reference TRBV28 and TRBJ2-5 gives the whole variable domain DVKVTQSSRYLVKRTGEKVFLECVQDMDHENMFWYRQDPGLGLRLIYFSYDVKMKEKGDIPEGYSVSREKKERFSLILESASTNQTSMYLCASSWAGETQYFGPGTRLLVL.

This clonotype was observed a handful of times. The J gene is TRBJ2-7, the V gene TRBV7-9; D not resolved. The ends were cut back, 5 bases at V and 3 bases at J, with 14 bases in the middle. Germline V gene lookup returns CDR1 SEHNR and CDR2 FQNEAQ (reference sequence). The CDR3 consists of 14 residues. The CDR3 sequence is CASSPLGESYEQYF. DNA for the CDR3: TGTGCCAGCAGCCCTTTAGGTGAGAGCTACGAGCAGTACTTC.

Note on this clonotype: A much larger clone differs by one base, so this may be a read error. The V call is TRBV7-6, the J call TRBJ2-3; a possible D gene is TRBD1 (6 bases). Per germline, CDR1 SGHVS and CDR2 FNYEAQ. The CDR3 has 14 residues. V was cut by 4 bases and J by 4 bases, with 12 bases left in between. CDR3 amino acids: CASSSTEGADTQYF. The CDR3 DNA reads TGTGCCAGCAGCTCGACAGAGGGGGCAGATACGCAGTATTTT.

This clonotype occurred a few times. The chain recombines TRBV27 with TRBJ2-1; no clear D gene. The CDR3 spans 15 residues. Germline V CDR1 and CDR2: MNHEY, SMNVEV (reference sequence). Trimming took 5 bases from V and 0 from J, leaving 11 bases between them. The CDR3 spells CASSPRKSSYNEQFF. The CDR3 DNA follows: TGTGCCAGCAGTCCCAGGAAGAGCTCCTACAATGAGCAGTTCTTC.

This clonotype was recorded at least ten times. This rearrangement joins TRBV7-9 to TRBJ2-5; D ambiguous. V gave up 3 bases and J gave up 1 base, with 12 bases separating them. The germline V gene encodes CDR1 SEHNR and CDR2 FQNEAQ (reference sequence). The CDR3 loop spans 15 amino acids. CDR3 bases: TGTGCCAGCAGCTTCGGGCCCTACGTCCAAGAGACCCAGTACTTC. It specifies CASSFGPYVQETQYF.

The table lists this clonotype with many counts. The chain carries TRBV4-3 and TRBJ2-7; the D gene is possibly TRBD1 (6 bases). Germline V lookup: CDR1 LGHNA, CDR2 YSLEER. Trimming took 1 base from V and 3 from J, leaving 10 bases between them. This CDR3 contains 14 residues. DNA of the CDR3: TGCGCCAGCAGCCAAGCCCCGACAGGCTACGAGCAGTACTTC. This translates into CASSQAPTGYEQYF.

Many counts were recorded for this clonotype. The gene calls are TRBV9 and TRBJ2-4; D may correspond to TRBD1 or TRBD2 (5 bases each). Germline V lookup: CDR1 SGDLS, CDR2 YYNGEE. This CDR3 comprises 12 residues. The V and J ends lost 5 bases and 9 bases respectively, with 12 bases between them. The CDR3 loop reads CASSGDGPIQYF. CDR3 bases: TGTGCCAGCAGTGGGGACGGGCCCATTCAGTACTTC.

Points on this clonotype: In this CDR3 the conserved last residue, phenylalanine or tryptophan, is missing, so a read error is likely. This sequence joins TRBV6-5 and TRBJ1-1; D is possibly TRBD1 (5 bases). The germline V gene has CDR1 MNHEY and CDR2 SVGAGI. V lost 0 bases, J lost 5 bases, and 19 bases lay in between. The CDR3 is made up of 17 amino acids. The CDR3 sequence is CASSYSMAQGLGTEAFL. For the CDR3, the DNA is TGTGCCAGCAGTTACTCGATGGCCCAGGGTTTGGGAACTGAAGCTTTCCTT.

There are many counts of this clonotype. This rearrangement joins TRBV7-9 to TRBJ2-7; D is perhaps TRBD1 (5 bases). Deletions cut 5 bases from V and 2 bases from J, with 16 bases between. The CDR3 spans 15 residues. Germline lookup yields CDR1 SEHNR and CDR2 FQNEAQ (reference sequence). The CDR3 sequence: CASSPDRSVTYEQYF. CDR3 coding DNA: TGTGCCAGCAGCCCCGACAGAAGTGTAACCTACGAGCAGTACTTC. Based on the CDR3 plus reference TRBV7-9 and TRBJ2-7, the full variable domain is DTGVSQNPRHKITKRGQNVTFRCDPISEHNRLYWYRQTLGQGPEFLTYFQNEAQLEKSRLLSDRFSAERPKGSFSTLEIQRTEQGDSAMYLCASSPDRSVTYEQYFGPGTRLTVT.

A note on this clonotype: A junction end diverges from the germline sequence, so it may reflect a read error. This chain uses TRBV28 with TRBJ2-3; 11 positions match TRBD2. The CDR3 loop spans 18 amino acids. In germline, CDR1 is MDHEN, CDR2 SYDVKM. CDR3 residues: CASSRLYSGGAVRDTQCF. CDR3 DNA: TGTGCCAGCAGTCGTTTATATAGCGGGGGGGCCGTAAGGGATACGCAGTGTTTT. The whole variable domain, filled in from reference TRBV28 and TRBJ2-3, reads DVKVTQSSRYLVKRTGEKVFLECVQDMDHENMFWYRQDPGLGLRLIYFSYDVKMKEKGDIPEGYSVSREKKERFSLILESASTNQTSMYLCASSRLYSGGAVRDTQCFGPGTRLTVL.

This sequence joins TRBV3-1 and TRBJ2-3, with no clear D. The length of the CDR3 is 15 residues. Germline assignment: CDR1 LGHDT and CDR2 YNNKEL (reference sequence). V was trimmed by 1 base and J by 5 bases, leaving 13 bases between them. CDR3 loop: CASSQVRQLQDTQYF. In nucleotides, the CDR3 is TGTGCCAGCAGCCAAGTAAGGCAGCTACAAGATACGCAGTATTTT.

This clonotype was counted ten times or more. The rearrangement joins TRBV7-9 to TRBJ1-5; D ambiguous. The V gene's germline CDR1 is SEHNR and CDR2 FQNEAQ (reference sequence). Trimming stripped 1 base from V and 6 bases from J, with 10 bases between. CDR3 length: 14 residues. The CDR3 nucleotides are TGTGCCAGCAGCTTAGAAGGGCTCGGTCAGCCCCAGCATTTT. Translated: CASSLEGLGQPQHF.

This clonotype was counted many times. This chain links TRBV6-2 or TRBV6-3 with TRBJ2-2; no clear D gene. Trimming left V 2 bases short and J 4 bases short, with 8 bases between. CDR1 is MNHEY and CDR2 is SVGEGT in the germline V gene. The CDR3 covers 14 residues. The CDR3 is CASSYGGFTGELFF. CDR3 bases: TGTGCCAGCAGTTACGGTGGATTCACCGGGGAGCTGTTTTTT.

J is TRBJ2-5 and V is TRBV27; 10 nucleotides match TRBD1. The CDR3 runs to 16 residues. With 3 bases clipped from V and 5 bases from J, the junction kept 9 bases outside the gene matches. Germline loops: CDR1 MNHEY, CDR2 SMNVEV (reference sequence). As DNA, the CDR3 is TGTGCCAGCAGTTTGATTGGGACAGGGGCAACGGAGACCCAGTACTTC. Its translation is CASSLIGTGATETQYF.

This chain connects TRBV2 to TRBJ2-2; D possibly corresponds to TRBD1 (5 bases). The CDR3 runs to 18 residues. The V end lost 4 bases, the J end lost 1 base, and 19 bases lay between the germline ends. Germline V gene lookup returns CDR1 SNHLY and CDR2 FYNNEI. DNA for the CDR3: TGTGCCAGCAGTGCTCATCTGGGCCAGGGCCTGAACACCGGGGAGCTGTTTTTT. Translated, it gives CASSAHLGQGLNTGELFF.

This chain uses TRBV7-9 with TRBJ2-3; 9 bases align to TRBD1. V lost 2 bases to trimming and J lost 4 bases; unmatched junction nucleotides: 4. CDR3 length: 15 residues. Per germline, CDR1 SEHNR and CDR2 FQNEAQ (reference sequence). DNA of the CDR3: TGTGCCAGCAGCTTAACAGGGGGCGGATCAGATACGCAGTATTTT. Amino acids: CASSLTGGGSDTQYF.

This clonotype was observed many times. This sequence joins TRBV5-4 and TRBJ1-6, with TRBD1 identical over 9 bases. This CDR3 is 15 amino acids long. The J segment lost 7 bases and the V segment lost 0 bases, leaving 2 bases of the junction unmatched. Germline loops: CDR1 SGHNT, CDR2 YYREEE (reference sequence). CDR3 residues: CASSLVGQGNSPLHF. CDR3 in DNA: TGTGCCAGCAGCTTGGTGGGACAGGGAAATTCACCCCTCCACTTT.

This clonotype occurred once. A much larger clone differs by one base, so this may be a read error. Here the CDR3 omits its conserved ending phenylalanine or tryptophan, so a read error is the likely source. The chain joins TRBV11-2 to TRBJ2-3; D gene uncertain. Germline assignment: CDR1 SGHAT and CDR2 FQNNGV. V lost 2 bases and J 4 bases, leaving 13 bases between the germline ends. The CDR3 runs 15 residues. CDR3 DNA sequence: TGTGCCAGCAGCTTACTTTGGGCAGGTCCAGATACGCAGTATTGT. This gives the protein CASSLLWAGPDTQYC.

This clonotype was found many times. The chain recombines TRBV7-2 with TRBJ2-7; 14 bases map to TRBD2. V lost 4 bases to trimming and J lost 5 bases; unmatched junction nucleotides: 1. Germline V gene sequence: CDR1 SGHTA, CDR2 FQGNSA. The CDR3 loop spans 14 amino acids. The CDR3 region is CASSSGLAGDEQYF. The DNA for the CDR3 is TGTGCCAGCAGCTCGGGACTAGCGGGGGACGAGCAGTACTTC.

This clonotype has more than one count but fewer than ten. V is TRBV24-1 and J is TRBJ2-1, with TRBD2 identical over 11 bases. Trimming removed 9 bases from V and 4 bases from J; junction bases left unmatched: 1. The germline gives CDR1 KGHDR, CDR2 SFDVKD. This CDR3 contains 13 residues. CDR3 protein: CATGTSGYNEQFF. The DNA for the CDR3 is TGTGCCACCGGGACTAGCGGATACAATGAGCAGTTCTTC.

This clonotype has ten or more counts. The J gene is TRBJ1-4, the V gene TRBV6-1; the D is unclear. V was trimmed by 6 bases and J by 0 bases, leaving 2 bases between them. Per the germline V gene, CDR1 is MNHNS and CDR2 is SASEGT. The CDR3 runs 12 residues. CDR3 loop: CASSATNEKLFF. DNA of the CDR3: TGTGCCAGCAGCGCAACTAATGAAAAACTGTTTTTT.

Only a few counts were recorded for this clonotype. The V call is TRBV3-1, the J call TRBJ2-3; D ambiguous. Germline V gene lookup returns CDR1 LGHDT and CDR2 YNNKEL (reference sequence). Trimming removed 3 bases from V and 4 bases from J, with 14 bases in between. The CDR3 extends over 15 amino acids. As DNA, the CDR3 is TGTGCCAGCAGCCAGGCCCACAAAAGCGCAGATACGCAGTATTTT. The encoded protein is CASSQAHKSADTQYF.